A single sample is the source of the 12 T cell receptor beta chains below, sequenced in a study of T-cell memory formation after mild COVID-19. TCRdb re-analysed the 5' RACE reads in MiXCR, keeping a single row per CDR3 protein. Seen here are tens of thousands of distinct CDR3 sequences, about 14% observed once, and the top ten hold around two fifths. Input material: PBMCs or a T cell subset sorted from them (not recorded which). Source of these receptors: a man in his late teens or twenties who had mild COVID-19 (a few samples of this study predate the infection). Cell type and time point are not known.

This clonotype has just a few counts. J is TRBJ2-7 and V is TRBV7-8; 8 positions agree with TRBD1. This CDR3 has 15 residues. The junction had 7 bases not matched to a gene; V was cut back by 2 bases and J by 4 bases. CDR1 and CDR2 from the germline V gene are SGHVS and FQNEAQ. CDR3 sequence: CASSLLGQGGYEQYV. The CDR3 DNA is TGTGCCAGCAGCTTACTTGGACAGGGTGGATACGAGCAGTACGTC.

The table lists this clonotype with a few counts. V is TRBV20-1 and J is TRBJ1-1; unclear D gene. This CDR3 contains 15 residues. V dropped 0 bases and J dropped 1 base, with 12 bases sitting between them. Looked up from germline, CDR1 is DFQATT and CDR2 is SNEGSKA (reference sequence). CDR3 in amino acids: CSARDTSPQNTEAFF. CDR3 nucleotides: TGCAGTGCTAGAGATACGAGTCCCCAGAACACTGAAGCTTTCTTT.

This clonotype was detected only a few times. Written as DNA, the CDR3 is TGCGCCAGCAGCCACGGGACAGGGCAGAATTCACCCCTCCACTTT. Protein: CASSHGTGQNSPLHF. V gene TRBV4-3 combines with J gene TRBJ1-6; the match to TRBD1 covers 9 bases. The CDR3 runs to 15 residues. Unmatched junction bases numbered 4, after V lost 3 bases and J lost 7 bases. The germline V gene encodes CDR1 LGHNA and CDR2 YSLEER.

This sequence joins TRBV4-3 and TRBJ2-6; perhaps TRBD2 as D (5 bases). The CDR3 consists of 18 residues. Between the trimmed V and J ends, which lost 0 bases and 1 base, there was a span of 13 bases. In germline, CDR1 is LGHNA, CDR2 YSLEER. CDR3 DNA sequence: TGCGCCAGCAGCCAAGATGGGAGCAGATTTTCTGGGGCCAACGTCCTGACTTTC. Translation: CASSQDGSRFSGANVLTF.

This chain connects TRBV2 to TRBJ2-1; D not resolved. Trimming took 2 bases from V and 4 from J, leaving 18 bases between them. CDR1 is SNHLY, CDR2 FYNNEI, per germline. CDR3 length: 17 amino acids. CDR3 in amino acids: CASSEILWELTYNEQFF. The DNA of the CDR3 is TGTGCCAGCAGTGAAATTCTATGGGAACTGACATACAATGAGCAGTTCTTC.

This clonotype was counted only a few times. The chain's CDR3 is CSANPRTGPPLYGYTF. DNA for the CDR3: TGCAGTGCAAACCCCCGGACAGGGCCGCCACTCTATGGCTACACCTTC. This chain links TRBV20-1 with TRBJ1-2; 8 nucleotides line up with TRBD1. V was pared by 6 bases and J by 4 bases, with 16 bases of the junction left unmatched. The germline V gene encodes CDR1 DFQATT and CDR2 SNEGSKA (reference sequence). There are 16 residues in the CDR3.

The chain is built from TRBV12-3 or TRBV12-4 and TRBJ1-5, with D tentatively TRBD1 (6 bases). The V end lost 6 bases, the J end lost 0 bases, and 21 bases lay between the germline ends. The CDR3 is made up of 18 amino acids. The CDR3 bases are TGTGCCAGCAGCCAGCCCTGGACAGTAGGGTATAGCAATCAGCCCCAGCATTTT. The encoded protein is CASSQPWTVGYSNQPQHF.

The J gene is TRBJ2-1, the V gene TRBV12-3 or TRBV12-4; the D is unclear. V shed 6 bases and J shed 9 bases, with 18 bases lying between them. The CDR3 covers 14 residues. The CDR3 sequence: CASRLGRSWSEQFF. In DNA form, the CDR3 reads TGTGCCAGCAGACTGGGCAGATCCTGGAGTGAGCAGTTCTTC.

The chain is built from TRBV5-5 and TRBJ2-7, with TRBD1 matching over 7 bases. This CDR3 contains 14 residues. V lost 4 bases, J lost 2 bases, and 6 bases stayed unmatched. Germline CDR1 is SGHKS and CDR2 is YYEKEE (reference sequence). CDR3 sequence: CASSTDRSPYEQYV. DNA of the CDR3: TGTGCCAGCAGCACGGACAGGAGCCCCTACGAGCAGTACGTC.

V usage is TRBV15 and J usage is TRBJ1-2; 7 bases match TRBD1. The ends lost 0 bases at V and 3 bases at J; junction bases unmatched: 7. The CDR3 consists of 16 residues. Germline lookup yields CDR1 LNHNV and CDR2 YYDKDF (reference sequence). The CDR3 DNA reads TGTGCCACCAGCAGAGATCGCGGCAGGGGGGACTATGGCTACACCTTC. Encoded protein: CATSRDRGRGDYGYTF.

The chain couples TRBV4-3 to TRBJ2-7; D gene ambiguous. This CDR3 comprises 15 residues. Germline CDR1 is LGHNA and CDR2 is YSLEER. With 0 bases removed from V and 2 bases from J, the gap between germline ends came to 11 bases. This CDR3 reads CASSQDRFSAYEQYF. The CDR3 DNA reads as TGCGCCAGCAGCCAAGATAGGTTTTCGGCCTACGAGCAGTACTTC.

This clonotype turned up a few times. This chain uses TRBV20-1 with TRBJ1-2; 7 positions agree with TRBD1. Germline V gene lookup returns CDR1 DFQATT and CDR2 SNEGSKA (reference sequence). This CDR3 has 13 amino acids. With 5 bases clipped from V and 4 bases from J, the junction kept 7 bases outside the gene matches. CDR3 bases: TGCAGTGCTCGAACAGGGGTGGCCTATGGCTACACCTTC. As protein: CSARTGVAYGYTF.